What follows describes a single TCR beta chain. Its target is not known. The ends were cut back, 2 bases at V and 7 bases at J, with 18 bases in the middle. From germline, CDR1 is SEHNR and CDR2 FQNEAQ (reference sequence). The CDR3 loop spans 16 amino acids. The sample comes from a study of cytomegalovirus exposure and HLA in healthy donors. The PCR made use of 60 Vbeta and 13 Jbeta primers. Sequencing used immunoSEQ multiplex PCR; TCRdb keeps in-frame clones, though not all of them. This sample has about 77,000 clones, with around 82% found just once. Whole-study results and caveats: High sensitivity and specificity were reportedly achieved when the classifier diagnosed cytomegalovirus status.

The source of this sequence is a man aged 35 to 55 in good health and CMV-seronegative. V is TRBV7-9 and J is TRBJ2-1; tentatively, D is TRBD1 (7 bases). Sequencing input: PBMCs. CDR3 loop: CASSLRAGGSANEQFF. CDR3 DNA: TGTGCCAGCAGCTTACGGGCAGGGGGGTCAGCAAATGAGCAGTTCTTC.